These T cell receptor beta chains were read from a single sample in a study of Graves' ophthalmopathy and Graves' hyperthyroidism. TCRdb itself ran the multiplex PCR reads through MiXCR, one entry per CDR3 protein. Here the sample spans approximately 640,000 distinct CDR3 sequences, roughly 39% being singletons. Sample: peripheral blood. The receptors shown here come from an adult man with Graves' ophthalmopathy. CDR3s include the opening cysteine and the closing phenylalanine or tryptophan. The D gene is left open where the match is weak. The size of a clone is reported for some rows only, either as once, few or many, or as a class for expanded clones.

clone_size d_call j_call v_call cdr3_aa cdr3_nt
NA TRBD2 TRBJ2-5 TRBV6-6 CASSYRLAGRETQYF TGTGCCAGCAGTTACAGACTAGCCGGTCGAGAGACCCAGTACTTC
many TRBD1 TRBJ2-5 TRBV4-1 CASSQTGGGETQYF TGCGCCAGCAGCCAGACAGGGGGTGGGGAGACCCAGTACTTC
many NA TRBJ1-1 TRBV29-1 CSVDQADEAFF TGCAGCGTTGATCAGGCAGACGAAGCTTTCTTT
NA TRBD1 TRBJ2-6 TRBV19 CASMDRATGANVLTF TGTGCCAGTATGGACAGGGCGACTGGGGCCAACGTCCTGACTTTC
many NA TRBJ2-7 TRBV24-1 CATSSGVDSSAQYF TGTGCCACCAGTTCGGGGGTGGACTCTAGTGCGCAGTACTTC
many NA TRBJ2-7 TRBV2 CASGGQGPYEQYF TGTGCCAGCGGGGGGCAGGGGCCCTACGAGCAGTACTTC
NA NA TRBJ2-6 TRBV6-4 CASSDGDTGANVLTF TGTGCCAGCAGTGACGGGGACACCGGGGCCAACGTCCTGACTTTC
once TRBD1 TRBJ2-5 TRBV7-2 CASSSRTGGKETQYF TGTGCCAGCAGCTCCCGGACAGGGGGCAAGGAGACCCAGTACTTC
NA TRBD1 TRBJ1-1 TRBV12-3/TRBV12-4 CASRGTDEAFF TGTGCCAGTAGGGGGACAGATGAAGCTTTCTTT
NA TRBD2 TRBJ2-6 TRBV29-1 CSALGTGGTGANVLTF TGCAGCGCCCTAGGGACGGGGGGTACTGGGGCCAACGTCCTGACTTTC
once TRBD2 TRBJ2-5 TRBV15 CTTSLEAGGETQYF TGTACCACCAGCTTAGAAGCGGGAGGGGAGACCCAGTACTTC
NA NA TRBJ2-5 TRBV12-3/TRBV12-4 CASTPTTGTTETQYF TGTGCCAGCACTCCCACCACCGGGACGACAGAGACCCAGTACTTC
many NA TRBJ1-3 TRBV7-9 CASTSGNTIYF TGTGCCAGCACTTCTGGAAACACCATATATTTT
NA TRBD1 TRBJ2-5 TRBV29-1 CSGGQGRGGTQYF TGCAGCGGCGGACAGGGTCGTGGAGGGACCCAGTACTTC
many TRBD1 TRBJ1-6 TRBV2 CASSSRDRGQTSYNSPLHF TGTGCCAGCAGTTCCCGGGACAGGGGACAGACCTCCTATAATTCACCCCTCCACTTT
NA NA TRBJ1-1 TRBV20-1 CSGVGGTEAFF TGCAGTGGAGTGGGCGGCACTGAAGCTTTCTTT